This record concerns one TCR beta chain sequence. What it recognizes is unknown. As defined, naive CD8 cells were CD45RO-negative and positively selected for CCR7, with terminally differentiated effector memory CD45RA+ cells excluded. This CDR3 spans 15 amino acids. V lost 10 bases and J 0 bases, leaving 16 bases between the germline ends. Germline V gives CDR1 MNHNS, CDR2 SASEGT. These data come from a study of shared clonotypes between healthy human individuals. General study findings and limits: Against clonotypes common to all four donors, non-shared ones had lower generation probabilities. Richness estimates generally favored naive over memory subsets. The study's rarefaction showed incomplete sorted-subset sequencing despite large depth.

Data came from immunoSEQ multiplex PCR; TCRdb stores just in-frame clones and leaves some out. The sample yields 550,000 to 750,000 clones, about 90% seen once. This sequence was found in a man aged 30 to 39 in good health. The sample taken for sequencing was naive CD8+ T cells sorted from blood. The chain employs TRBV6-1 and TRBJ1-5, with no clear D. The CDR3 is CATTSELDSNQPQHF. The CDR3 bases are TGTGCCACCACATCGGAGCTTGATAGCAATCAGCCCCAGCATTTT.